This T cell receptor (beta chain) was obtained from a study of a mutant IDH1 vaccine in newly diagnosed glioma. Study as a whole: Vaccine dosing followed radiotherapy by 4-6 weeks, or accompanied temozolomide cycles. Patients' prior therapy spanned radiotherapy, temozolomide, or both; most underwent both.

Notes on this clone: The antigen remains undetermined.

Time point meaning: week 5, during vaccination. It was 300 ug of mutant IDH1 20-mer peptide that made up each vaccine dose, given with topical imiquimod. The study enrolled donors with new WHO grade 3 or 4 IDH1-mutant, ATRX-lost astrocytomas. Germline V gene sequence: CDR1 SGDLS, CDR2 YYNGEE. The CDR3 runs to 21 residues. V trimming: 0 bases; J trimming: 5 bases; junction bases outside the gene matches: 20. TCRdb keeps only in-frame clones here, not all; method: immunoSEQ multiplex PCR. The sample has around 38,000 clones, roughly 80% seen once. The chain is built from TRBV9 and TRBJ2-2; the match to TRBD2 covers 9 bases. This TCR derives from a man aged 30-40 years with glioma. This material consisted of PBMCs, taken from a glioma patient whose treatment included an IDH1 peptide vaccine. As DNA, the CDR3 is TGTGCCAGCAGCGTAGAGGGGACACAAGTCAGCGGGAGGCGGGGAACCGGGGAGCTGTTTTTT. Translation gives CASSVEGTQVSGRRGTGELFF.